This record looks at one T cell receptor beta chain sequence and its context. The antigen it recognizes is unknown. No base qualities exist here, and no much larger clone lies one base off it. The sample comes from a study of blood T cell repertoires in COVID-19 (TCRdb year 2020). At the level of the whole study: The collaborator samples originated in the United States, Italy and Spain and spanned the acute and convalescent phases of COVID-19. The repertoires were released in a freely available public database meant as a resource for research on the immune response to SARS-CoV-2. The prospective study material was composed of cDNA or gDNA derived from T cells, B-cell-depleted T cells, or PBMCs. HLA class I and class II types, where available, came from metadata supplied by the sample provider rather than from assay-based typing. The samples were drawn from two sources: the first 160 participants of the ongoing ImmuneRACE study, and some 1,300 subjects contributed by 6 global collaborators. The sample metadata nearly always contained a de-identified subject ID, COVID-19 status, age in years and sex. The dataset comprised deeply sampled blood TCRbeta repertoires from subjects exposed to, actively infected with, or recovered from COVID-19.

The germline V gene supplies CDR1 SQVTM and CDR2 ANQGSEA. The CDR3 contains 12 residues, cysteine and phenylalanine counted. Only the CDR3 region is kept as DNA, spanning 36 bases read in frame from base 1. V gives up 3 bases and J gives up 5 bases, and the segment between their germline ends measures 8 bases. TCRbeta CDR3 regions were amplified from genomic DNA by means of the immunoSEQ Assay, a bias-controlled multiplex PCR. The authors processed their data as follows. The number of nucleated cells in each sample was estimated by amplification of reference gene primers within the assay. Sequence reads were collapsed and filtered to measure the absolute abundance of every unique TCRbeta CDR3 rearrangement. For each sample, productive Simpson clonality was calculated by taking the square root of Simpson's diversity index across productive rearrangements. TCRdb's version of the immuneACCESS table is confined to in-frame rearrangements and falls short of the full clone set. An unresolved V gene accounts for under half of the shortfall where checked; the remainder is of unknown origin. For V, J and clone size, that table is used; D and trimming come from the DNA. For this sample the table gives under 200,000 clones, of which about 85% were detected only once. Of the sample, about 5% is held by the ten largest clones.

Whole blood was collected in K2EDTA tubes by collaborating institutions according to the institutions' own protocols. For TCRbeta analysis, collaborators shipped samples as frozen whole blood, isolated PBMCs, or DNA extracted from either of those sample types. The paper as a whole reports these results and caveats: How much clinical and demographic metadata was included differed by source and by participant, and the metadata was provided uncurated.

This sequence was found in an elderly woman with acute or convalescent COVID-19. The sequence is built from TRBV29-1 and TRBJ2-1, with TRBD1 tentatively as D gene (5 bases match). The specimen sequenced was peripheral blood. The DNA sequence reads TGCAGCGTTGATACAGGAAACAATGAGCAGTTCTTC. Translated, it reads CSVDTGNNEQFF.